This T cell receptor beta chain was retrieved from a study of Ad26.COV2.S vaccination and SARS-CoV-2 variants. Regarding the study as a whole: Vaccine recipients posted higher spike-specific TCR breadth than their placebo counterparts.

The method was immunoSEQ multiplex PCR; TCRdb's version includes in-frame clones alone and lacks a portion of them. The sample consists of about 410,000 clones, around 93% of them appearing once. Concerning this clone itself: Its specificity is not known.

The treatment is: around 19 received Ad26.COV2.S at low or high dose, single or two shots; about 5 received placebo; per-sample allocation not given. Day 63 following the first vaccine or placebo injection was when the samples were taken. Trimming stripped 3 bases from V and 3 bases from J, with 6 bases between. CDR3 length: 12 amino acids. The sample was peripheral blood, taken in a trial of Ad26.COV2.S vaccine versus placebo. The chain is built from TRBV12-3 or TRBV12-4 and TRBJ2-7; D remains unclear. The TCR originated in a person between 18 and 60 years old who received the Ad26.COV2.S COVID-19 vaccine or a placebo. This CDR3 reads CASSFTVYEQYF. CDR3 DNA sequence: TGTGCCAGCAGTTTCACGGTCTACGAGCAGTACTTC.